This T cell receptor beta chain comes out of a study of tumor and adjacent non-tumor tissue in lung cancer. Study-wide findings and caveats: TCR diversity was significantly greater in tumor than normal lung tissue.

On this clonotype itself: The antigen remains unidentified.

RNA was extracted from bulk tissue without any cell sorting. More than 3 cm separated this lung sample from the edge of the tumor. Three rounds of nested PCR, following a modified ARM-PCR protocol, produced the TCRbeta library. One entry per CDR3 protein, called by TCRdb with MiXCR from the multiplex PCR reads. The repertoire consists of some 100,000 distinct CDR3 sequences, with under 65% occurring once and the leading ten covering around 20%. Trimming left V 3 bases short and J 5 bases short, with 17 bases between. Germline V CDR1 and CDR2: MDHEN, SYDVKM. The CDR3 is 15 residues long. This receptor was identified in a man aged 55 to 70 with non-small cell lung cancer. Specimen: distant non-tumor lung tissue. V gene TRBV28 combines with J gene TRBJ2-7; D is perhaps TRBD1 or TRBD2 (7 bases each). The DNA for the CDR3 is TGTGCCAGCAGTTTGAGCGGGACAGTCGGGGACGAGCAGTACTTC. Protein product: CASSLSGTVGDEQYF.